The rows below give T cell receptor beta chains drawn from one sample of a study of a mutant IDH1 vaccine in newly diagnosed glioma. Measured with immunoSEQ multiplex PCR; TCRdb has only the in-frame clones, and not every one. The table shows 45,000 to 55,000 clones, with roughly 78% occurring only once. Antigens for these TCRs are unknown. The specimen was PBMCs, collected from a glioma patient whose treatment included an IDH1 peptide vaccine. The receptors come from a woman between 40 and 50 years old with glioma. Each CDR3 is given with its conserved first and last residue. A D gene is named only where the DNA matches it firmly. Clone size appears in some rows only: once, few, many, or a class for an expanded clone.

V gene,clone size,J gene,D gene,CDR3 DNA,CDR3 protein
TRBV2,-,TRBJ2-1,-,TGTGCCAGCAGGAAACCGACACCCCAAGCGGTGGATGAGCAGTTCTTC,CASRKPTPQAVDEQFF
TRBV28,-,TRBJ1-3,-,TGTGCCAGCAGTTTGGTGGGCTCTGGAAACACCATATATTTT,CASSLVGSGNTIYF
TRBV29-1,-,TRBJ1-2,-,TGCAGCGTTGGGGGGGCCGGGTATGGCTACACCTTC,CSVGGAGYGYTF
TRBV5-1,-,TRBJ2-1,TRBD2,TGCGCCAGCAGCCCACCTAGCGGGGGGGCCAGTGAGCAGTTCTTC,CASSPPSGGASEQFF
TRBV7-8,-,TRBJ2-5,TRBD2,TGTGCCAGCAGCTGGGGACTAGCGGGGGTGAACGAGGAGACCCAGTACTTC,CASSWGLAGVNEETQYF
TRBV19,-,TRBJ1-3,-,TGTGCCAGTAGTACGCAGGGACTTGGAAACACCATATATTTT,CASSTQGLGNTIYF
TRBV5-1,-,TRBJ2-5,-,TGCGCCAGCAGCCCAGCGCCGGGATGGGAGACCCAGTACTTC,CASSPAPGWETQYF
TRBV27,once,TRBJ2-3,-,TGTGCCAGCAGGCCCCTCGGAGGGGGCGCAGGTACGCAGTATTTT,CASRPLGGGAGTQYF
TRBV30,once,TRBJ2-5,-,TGTGCCTGGGCGCCCGGGGGCGAGGTAAAGACCCAGTACTTC,CAWAPGGEVKTQYF
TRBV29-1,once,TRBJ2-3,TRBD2,TGCAGCGCTGATAGCGGGGGTACCACAGATACGCAGTATTTT,CSADSGGTTDTQYF
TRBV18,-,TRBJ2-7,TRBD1,TGTGCCAGCTCGCGGGACAGGGGGAAAATTGGGCAGTACTTC,CASSRDRGKIGQYF
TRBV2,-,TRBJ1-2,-,TGTGCCAGCAGCCGCCCCGGGGAGGGTTATGGCTACACCTTC,CASSRPGEGYGYTF
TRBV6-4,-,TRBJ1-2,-,TGTGCCAGCAGTAGGGGCGGCTATGGCTACACCTTC,CASSRGGYGYTF
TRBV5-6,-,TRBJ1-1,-,TGTGCCAGCAGCTTGTCGCAGGGATATACTGAAGCTTTCTTT,CASSLSQGYTEAFF
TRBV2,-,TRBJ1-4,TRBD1,TGTGCCAGCAGGCGACAGGGGGTTAACGAAAAACTGTTTTTT,CASRRQGVNEKLFF
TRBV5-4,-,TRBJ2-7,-,TGTGCCAGCAGCTTGGGAGGACAGAAACCTTACGAGCAGTACTTC,CASSLGGQKPYEQYF
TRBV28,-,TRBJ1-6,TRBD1,TGTGCCAGCAGTTCCCACGGGACAGGTTATAATTCACCCCTCCACTTT,CASSSHGTGYNSPLHF
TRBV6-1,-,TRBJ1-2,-,TGTGCCAGCAGTGAAGCAGACAGGAATTATGGCTACACCTTC,CASSEADRNYGYTF
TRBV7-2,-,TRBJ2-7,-,TGTGCCAGCAGCTTAACTAAGGGGAGTTACGAGCAGTACTTC,CASSLTKGSYEQYF
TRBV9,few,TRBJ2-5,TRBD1,TGTGCCAGCAGCGTAGGGACAGGGCAAGAGACCCAGTACTTC,CASSVGTGQETQYF
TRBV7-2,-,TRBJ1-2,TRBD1,TGTGCCAGCAGCTTTAAGGGACAGCTCCTCGACTATGGCTACACCTTC,CASSFKGQLLDYGYTF
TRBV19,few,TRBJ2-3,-,TGTGCCAGTAGTATGATGATCCTCTCTAGCACAGATACGCAGTATTTT,CASSMMILSSTDTQYF
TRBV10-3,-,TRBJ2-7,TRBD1,TGTGCCATCAGCCCGGGACAGCTTTCCTACGAGCAGTACTTC,CAISPGQLSYEQYF
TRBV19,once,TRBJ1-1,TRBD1,TGTGCCAGTAGTATATACCCCGGGACAGGGAACACTGAAGCTTTCTTT,CASSIYPGTGNTEAFF
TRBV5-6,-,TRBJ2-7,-,TGTGCCAGCAGCTTGCTCAGGGGCCTACTCTACGAGCAGTACTTC,CASSLLRGLLYEQYF
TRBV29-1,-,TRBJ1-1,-,TGCAGCGTTGCGAGGCAGGGCTACACTGAAGCTTTCTTT,CSVARQGYTEAFF
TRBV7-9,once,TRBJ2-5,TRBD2,TGTGCCAGCAGCTTAGCGTCGGGAGGGGAGCAAGAGACCCAGTACTTC,CASSLASGGEQETQYF
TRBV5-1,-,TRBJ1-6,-,TGCGCCAGCAGCTTGGGAGCCTTACCCTCACCCCTCCACTTT,CASSLGALPSPLHF
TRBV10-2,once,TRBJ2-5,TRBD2,TGCGCCAGCGGGACTAGCGGGGGTATTAGGGAGACCCAGTACTTC,CASGTSGGIRETQYF
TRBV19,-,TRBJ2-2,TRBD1,TGTGCCAGTATCCAGGACAGGGGTCGTAGGGAGCTGTTTTTT,CASIQDRGRRELFF
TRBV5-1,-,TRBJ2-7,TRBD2,TGCGCCAGCAGCAGACTAGCGGGGCCGGCCTACGAGCAGTACTTC,CASSRLAGPAYEQYF
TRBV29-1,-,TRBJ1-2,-,TGCAGCGTTGAGACGAGAGGCTACACCTTC,CSVETRGYTF
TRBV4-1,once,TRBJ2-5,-,TGCGCCAGCAGCCAAGTCCTACATGAGTATGAGACCCAGTACTTC,CASSQVLHEYETQYF
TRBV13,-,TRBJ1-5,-,TGTGCCAGCAGCCACAAGGGTGATTATCAGCCCCAGCATTTT,CASSHKGDYQPQHF
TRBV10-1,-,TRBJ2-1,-,TGCGCCAGCGCCTCCTTTCCCTACAATGAGCAGTTCTTC,CASASFPYNEQFF
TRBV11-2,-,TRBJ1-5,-,TGTGCCAGCAGCTTCCAAGGCAATCAGCCCCAGCATTTT,CASSFQGNQPQHF
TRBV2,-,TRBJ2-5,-,TGTGCCAGCAGTGAAGCGTCGTCAGTGGATGAGACCCAGTACTTC,CASSEASSVDETQYF
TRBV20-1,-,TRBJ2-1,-,TGCAGTGCTAGTCAGACTAGGGAGCAGTTCTTC,CSASQTREQFF
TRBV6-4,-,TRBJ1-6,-,TGTGCCAGCAGTGACTCCGACAACAATTCACCCCTCCACTTT,CASSDSDNNSPLHF
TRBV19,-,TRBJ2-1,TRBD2,TGTGCCAGTAGTATAGGTGGGGGGGACAATGAGCAGTTCTTC,CASSIGGGDNEQFF
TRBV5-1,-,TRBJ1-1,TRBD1,TGCGCCAGCAGCTGGGGACAGGGAGGGACTGAAGCTTTCTTT,CASSWGQGGTEAFF
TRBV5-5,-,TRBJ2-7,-,TGTGCCAGCAGCGACCACTCCGGGGGCCCCTACGAGCAGTACTTC,CASSDHSGGPYEQYF
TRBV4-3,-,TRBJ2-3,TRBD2,TGCGCCAGCAGCCAGCACCTAGCGGGGGGGCAGTATTTT,CASSQHLAGGQYF
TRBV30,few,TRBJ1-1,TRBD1,TGTGCCTGGGGACAGGGAGTGAGGAACACTGAAGCTTTCTTT,CAWGQGVRNTEAFF
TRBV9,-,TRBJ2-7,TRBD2,TGTGCCAGCAGCGTAGGTCCGGGGGGGCCCCACGAGCAGTACTTC,CASSVGPGGPHEQYF
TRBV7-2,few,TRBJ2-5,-,TGTGCCAGCAGCCAGGGAAGGTGGGAGACCCAGTACTTC,CASSQGRWETQYF